The 15 T cell receptor beta chains reported below all come from one sample, sequenced in a study of blood T cell repertoires in COVID-19. The assay was immunoSEQ multiplex PCR, and TCRdb's table has in-frame clones only and misses some. The sample lists about 90,000 clones; approximately 86% were seen once. The sequencing sample was made of peripheral blood. Receptors were obtained from a woman aged 65 to 85 with active or convalescent COVID-19.

The CDR3 reads CSGTDPQGPETQYF. The CDR3, as DNA: TGCAGCGGTACCGATCCTCAGGGCCCAGAGACCCAGTACTTC. The V and J genes are TRBV29-1 and TRBJ2-5; D is perhaps TRBD1 (5 bases). The V end lost 7 bases, the J end lost 4 bases, and 19 bases lay between the germline ends. The CDR3 has 14 amino acids. In germline, CDR1 is SQVTM, CDR2 ANQGSEA.

The chain uses TRBV2 and TRBJ1-1; unclear D gene. The CDR3 consists of 13 residues. Germline values: CDR1 SNHLY, CDR2 FYNNEI. The V end lost 9 bases, the J end lost 1 base, and 12 bases lay between the germline ends. Here the CDR3 reads CASLDPPNTEAFF. Here the CDR3 DNA reads TGTGCCAGTCTAGATCCGCCGAACACTGAAGCTTTCTTT.

The gene calls are TRBV7-2 and TRBJ1-6, with TRBD1 as a possible D gene (5 bases). The CDR3 extends over 14 amino acids. V shed 1 base and J shed 9 bases, with 10 bases lying between them. Germline V CDR1 and CDR2: SGHTA, FQGNSA. The CDR3 reads CASSLGQNLSPLHF. The CDR3 nucleotides are TGTGCCAGCAGCTTAGGACAGAACCTTTCACCCCTCCACTTT.

This clone was observed once. The gene calls are TRBV18 and TRBJ2-5, with 9 bases matching TRBD1. With the DNA end fitting TRBJ2-7 better, the J assignment may be wrong. Germline V gene data show CDR1 as KGHSH and CDR2 as LQKENI. The CDR3 loop spans 15 amino acids. The CDR3 sequence: CASSPPGTGSYEQYF. In DNA, the CDR3 is TGTGCCAGCTCACCCCCCGGGACAGGGTCCTACGAGCAGTACTTC.

The chain uses TRBV7-8 and TRBJ2-1, with 8 bases aligning to TRBD2. V gave up 5 bases and J gave up 13 bases; unmatched junction bases: 10. The CDR3 extends over 13 amino acids. The germline V gene has CDR1 SGHVS and CDR2 FQNEAQ. CDR3 sequence reads: CASSRGGSGAQFF. The CDR3 DNA sequence: TGTGCCAGCAGCCGGGGGGGGTCAGGGGCCCAGTTCTTC. Using reference TRBV7-8 and TRBJ2-1 for the parts outside the CDR3, the full variable domain is GAGVSQSPRYKVAKRGQDVALRCDPISGHVSLFWYQQALGQGPEFLTYFQNEAQLDKSGLPSDRFFAERPEGSVSTLKIQRTQQEDSAVYLCASSRGGSGAQFFGPGTRLTVL.

The rearrangement links TRBV6-5 to TRBJ2-5; TRBD1 matches 8 bases. The length of the CDR3 is 15 residues. Germline V gene sequence: CDR1 MNHEY, CDR2 SVGAGI. With V trimmed by 0 bases and J by 4 bases, 4 bases remained unmatched. CDR3: CASSYSGQGTETQYF. The CDR3 nucleotides read TGTGCCAGCAGTTACTCAGGACAGGGAACAGAGACCCAGTACTTC.

DNA of the CDR3: TGTGCCAGCACCCCAGATCTCGGGTACAATGAGCAGTTCTTC. Translated: CASTPDLGYNEQFF. This chain connects TRBV6-5 to TRBJ2-1; no definite D call. Trimming removed 7 bases from V and 4 bases from J, with 14 bases in between. CDR1 is MNHEY, CDR2 SVGAGI, per germline. The CDR3 is made up of 14 amino acids.

This sequence joins TRBV19 and TRBJ1-4; D might be TRBD1 (6 bases). V shed 1 base and J shed 10 bases, with 13 bases lying between them. The CDR3 runs 14 residues. Germline CDR1 LNHDA, CDR2 SQIVND (reference sequence). The CDR3 spells CASSIGDINGKLFF. CDR3 sequence (DNA): TGTGCCAGTAGTATAGGGGACATTAACGGAAAACTGTTTTTT. The whole variable domain, remainder taken from reference TRBV19 and TRBJ1-4, is DGGITQSPKYLFRKEGQNVTLSCEQNLNHDAMYWYRQDPGQGLRLIYYSQIVNDFQKGDIAEGYSVSREKKESFPLTVTSAQKNPTAFYLCASSIGDINGKLFFGSGTQLSVL.

The chain is built from TRBV5-6 and TRBJ1-5; 11 nucleotides match TRBD1. Trimming removed 4 bases from V and 7 bases from J; junction bases left unmatched: 7. Germline values: CDR1 SGHDT, CDR2 YYEEEE. CDR3 length: 15 amino acids. CDR3 sequence (DNA): TGTGCCAGCAGCCGATGGACAGGGGGCGGGCAGCCCCAGCATTTT. Amino acid sequence: CASSRWTGGGQPQHF.

The genes are TRBV24-1 and TRBJ2-3; 13 nucleotides match TRBD2. The germline V gene encodes CDR1 KGHDR and CDR2 SFDVKD. The CDR3 is made up of 14 amino acids. The V segment lost 9 bases and the J segment 1 base; nucleotides outside the gene matches: 0. The CDR3 DNA reads as TGTGCCACCGGGACTAGCGGGGGCACAGATACGCAGTATTTT. It is translated as CATGTSGGTDTQYF.

The rearrangement joins TRBV3-1 (or the pseudogene TRBV3-2) to TRBJ2-5; a weak D match, TRBD2 (6 bases). The CDR3 sequence is 13 residues long. Germline loops: CDR1 LGHDT, CDR2 YNNKEL (reference sequence). V was clipped by 4 bases and J by 5 bases, with 11 bases between them. The CDR3, as DNA: TGTGCCAGCAGCCCGGGACTCCCGGAGACCCAGTACTTC. It is translated as CASSPGLPETQYF.

The chain has TRBV5-1 and TRBJ2-7, with TRBD1 identical over 9 bases. Losses at the gene ends were 3 bases for V and 5 bases for J; bases not matched to a gene: 9. CDR3 length: 15 amino acids. The V gene's germline CDR1 is SGHRS and CDR2 YFSETQ. The CDR3 DNA reads TGCGCCAGCAGCTCGACCGGGACAGGGTTCGACGAGCAGTACTTC. Protein product: CASSSTGTGFDEQYF.

This sequence joins TRBV21-1 and TRBJ2-5; the tabulated D call, TRBD2, remains unverified against the DNA. TRBV21-1 is reported as a pseudogene. The CDR3 is 17 amino acids. As DNA, the CDR3 is TGTGCCAGCAGCAAAGTCTTCGCCGGGGGGGTTCAAGAGACCCAGTACTTC. Protein: CASSKVFAGGVQETQYF.

The CDR3 region has the DNA TGTGCCAGCAGCAGAGGAAAACAGGGGCCGACCGGGGAGCTGTTTTTT. It translates to CASSRGKQGPTGELFF. The rearrangement links TRBV5-4 to TRBJ2-2; 7 positions match TRBD1. The J segment lost 5 bases and the V segment lost 4 bases, leaving 11 bases of the junction unmatched. The germline gives CDR1 SGHNT, CDR2 YYREEE (reference sequence). The CDR3 totals 16 residues.

V and J are TRBV5-1 and TRBJ2-2; tentative D call: TRBD1 (6 bases). The CDR3 is made up of 17 amino acids. The V gene's germline CDR1 is SGHRS and CDR2 YFSETQ. Trimming took off 2 bases at V and 6 bases at J, with 20 bases between the two ends. CDR3 region: CASSLKRTGMDAGELFF. The CDR3 nucleotides read TGCGCCAGCAGCTTAAAGAGAACAGGGATGGACGCCGGGGAGCTGTTTTTT. The full variable domain, completed using reference TRBV5-1 and TRBJ2-2, is KAGVTQTPRYLIKTRGQQVTLSCSPISGHRSVSWYQQTPGQGLQFLFEYFSETQRNKGNFPGRFSGRQFSNSRSEMNVSTLELGDSALYLCASSLKRTGMDAGELFFGEGSRLTVL.